These 3 T cell receptor beta chains were all obtained from the same sample, sequenced in a study of CD8 T cells in ankylosing spondylitis. TCRdb used MiXCR to reprocess the 5' RACE reads, holding one entry per CDR3 protein. Among fewer than 250,000 distinct CDR3 sequences, about 26% were seen once, and the ten largest hold 5% to 7.5%. The sample consisted of blood, either unsorted or a sorted T cell fraction (not recorded which). These receptors originate from a male donor with ankylosing spondylitis or in good health (not recorded which).

The chain joins TRBV20-1 to TRBJ2-7, with 11 bases that match TRBD2. CDR3 length equals 14 residues. CDR1 is DFQATT and CDR2 is SNEGSKA in the germline V gene (reference sequence). With V trimmed by 6 bases and J by 2 bases, 6 bases remained unmatched. The CDR3 loop reads CSALLAGAPYEQYF. As DNA, the CDR3 is TGCAGTGCGTTACTAGCGGGAGCCCCCTACGAGCAGTACTTC.

The chain links TRBV29-1 to TRBJ2-3; TRBD2 agrees at 7 bases. V was pared by 4 bases and J by 5 bases, with 3 bases of the junction left unmatched. The CDR3 loop spans 12 amino acids. CDR1 is SQVTM, CDR2 ANQGSEA, per germline. CDR3 in amino acids: CSVGASGDTQYF. DNA of the CDR3: TGCAGCGTTGGGGCTAGCGGAGATACGCAGTATTTT.

This clonotype was counted ten times or more. CDR3 loop: CASSHSRRVHGYTF. Written as DNA, the CDR3 is TGTGCCAGCAGCCACTCCCGCAGGGTCCATGGCTACACCTTC. The chain couples TRBV3-1 to TRBJ1-2; a possible D gene is TRBD1 (5 bases). The CDR3 runs to 14 residues. Between the trimmed V and J ends, which lost 3 bases and 6 bases, there was a span of 14 bases. Germline V gene data show CDR1 as LGHDT and CDR2 as YNNKEL (reference sequence).